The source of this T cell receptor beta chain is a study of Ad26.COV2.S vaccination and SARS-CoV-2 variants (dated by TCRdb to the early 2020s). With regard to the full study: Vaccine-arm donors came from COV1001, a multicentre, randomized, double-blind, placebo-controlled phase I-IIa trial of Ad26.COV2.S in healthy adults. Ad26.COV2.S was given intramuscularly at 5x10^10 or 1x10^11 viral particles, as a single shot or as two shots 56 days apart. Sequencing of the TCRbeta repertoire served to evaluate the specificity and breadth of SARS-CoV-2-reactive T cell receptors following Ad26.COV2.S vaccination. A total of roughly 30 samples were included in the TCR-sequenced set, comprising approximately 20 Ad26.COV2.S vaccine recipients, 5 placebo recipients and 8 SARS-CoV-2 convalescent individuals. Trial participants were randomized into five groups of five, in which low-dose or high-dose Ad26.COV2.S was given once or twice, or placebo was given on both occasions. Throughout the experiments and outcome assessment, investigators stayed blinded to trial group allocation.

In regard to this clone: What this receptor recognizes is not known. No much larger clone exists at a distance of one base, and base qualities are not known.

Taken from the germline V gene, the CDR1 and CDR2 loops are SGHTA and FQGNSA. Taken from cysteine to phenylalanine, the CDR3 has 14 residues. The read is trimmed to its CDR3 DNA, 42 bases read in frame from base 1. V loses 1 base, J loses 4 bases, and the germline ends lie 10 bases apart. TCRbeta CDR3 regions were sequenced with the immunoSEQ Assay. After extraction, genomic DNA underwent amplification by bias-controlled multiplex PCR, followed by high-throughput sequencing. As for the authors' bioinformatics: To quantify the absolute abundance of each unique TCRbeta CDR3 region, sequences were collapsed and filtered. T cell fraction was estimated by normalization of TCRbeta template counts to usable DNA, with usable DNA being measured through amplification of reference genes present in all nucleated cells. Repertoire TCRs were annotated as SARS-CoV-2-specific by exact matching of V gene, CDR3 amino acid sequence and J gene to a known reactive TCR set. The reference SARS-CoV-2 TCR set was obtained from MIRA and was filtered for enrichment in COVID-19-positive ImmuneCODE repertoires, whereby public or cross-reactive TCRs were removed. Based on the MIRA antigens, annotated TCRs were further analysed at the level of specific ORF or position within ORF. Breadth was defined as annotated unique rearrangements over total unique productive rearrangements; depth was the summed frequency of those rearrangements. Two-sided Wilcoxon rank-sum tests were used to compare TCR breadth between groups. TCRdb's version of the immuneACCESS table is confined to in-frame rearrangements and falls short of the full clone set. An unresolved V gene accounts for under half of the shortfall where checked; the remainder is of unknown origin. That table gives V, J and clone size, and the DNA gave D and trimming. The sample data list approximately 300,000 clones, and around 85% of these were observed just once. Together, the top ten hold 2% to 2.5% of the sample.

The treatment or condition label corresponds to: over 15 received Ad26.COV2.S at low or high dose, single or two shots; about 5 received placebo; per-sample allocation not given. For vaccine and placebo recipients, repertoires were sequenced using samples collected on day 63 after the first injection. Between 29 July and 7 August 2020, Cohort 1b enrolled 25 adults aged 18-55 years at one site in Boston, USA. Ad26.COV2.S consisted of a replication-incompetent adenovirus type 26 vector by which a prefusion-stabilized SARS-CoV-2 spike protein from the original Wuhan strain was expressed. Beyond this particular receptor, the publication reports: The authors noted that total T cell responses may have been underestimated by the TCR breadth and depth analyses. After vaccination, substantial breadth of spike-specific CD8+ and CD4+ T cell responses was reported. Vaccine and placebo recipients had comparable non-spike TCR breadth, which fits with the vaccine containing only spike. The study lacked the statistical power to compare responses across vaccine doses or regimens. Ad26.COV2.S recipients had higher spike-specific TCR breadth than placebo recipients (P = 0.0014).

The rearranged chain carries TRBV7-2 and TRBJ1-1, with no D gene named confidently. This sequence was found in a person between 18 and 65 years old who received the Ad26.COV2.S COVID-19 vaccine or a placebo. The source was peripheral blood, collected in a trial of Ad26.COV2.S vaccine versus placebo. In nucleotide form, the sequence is TGTGCCAGCAGCTTAGATATGGGAAGCACTGAAGCTTTCTTT. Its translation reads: CASSLDMGSTEAFF.